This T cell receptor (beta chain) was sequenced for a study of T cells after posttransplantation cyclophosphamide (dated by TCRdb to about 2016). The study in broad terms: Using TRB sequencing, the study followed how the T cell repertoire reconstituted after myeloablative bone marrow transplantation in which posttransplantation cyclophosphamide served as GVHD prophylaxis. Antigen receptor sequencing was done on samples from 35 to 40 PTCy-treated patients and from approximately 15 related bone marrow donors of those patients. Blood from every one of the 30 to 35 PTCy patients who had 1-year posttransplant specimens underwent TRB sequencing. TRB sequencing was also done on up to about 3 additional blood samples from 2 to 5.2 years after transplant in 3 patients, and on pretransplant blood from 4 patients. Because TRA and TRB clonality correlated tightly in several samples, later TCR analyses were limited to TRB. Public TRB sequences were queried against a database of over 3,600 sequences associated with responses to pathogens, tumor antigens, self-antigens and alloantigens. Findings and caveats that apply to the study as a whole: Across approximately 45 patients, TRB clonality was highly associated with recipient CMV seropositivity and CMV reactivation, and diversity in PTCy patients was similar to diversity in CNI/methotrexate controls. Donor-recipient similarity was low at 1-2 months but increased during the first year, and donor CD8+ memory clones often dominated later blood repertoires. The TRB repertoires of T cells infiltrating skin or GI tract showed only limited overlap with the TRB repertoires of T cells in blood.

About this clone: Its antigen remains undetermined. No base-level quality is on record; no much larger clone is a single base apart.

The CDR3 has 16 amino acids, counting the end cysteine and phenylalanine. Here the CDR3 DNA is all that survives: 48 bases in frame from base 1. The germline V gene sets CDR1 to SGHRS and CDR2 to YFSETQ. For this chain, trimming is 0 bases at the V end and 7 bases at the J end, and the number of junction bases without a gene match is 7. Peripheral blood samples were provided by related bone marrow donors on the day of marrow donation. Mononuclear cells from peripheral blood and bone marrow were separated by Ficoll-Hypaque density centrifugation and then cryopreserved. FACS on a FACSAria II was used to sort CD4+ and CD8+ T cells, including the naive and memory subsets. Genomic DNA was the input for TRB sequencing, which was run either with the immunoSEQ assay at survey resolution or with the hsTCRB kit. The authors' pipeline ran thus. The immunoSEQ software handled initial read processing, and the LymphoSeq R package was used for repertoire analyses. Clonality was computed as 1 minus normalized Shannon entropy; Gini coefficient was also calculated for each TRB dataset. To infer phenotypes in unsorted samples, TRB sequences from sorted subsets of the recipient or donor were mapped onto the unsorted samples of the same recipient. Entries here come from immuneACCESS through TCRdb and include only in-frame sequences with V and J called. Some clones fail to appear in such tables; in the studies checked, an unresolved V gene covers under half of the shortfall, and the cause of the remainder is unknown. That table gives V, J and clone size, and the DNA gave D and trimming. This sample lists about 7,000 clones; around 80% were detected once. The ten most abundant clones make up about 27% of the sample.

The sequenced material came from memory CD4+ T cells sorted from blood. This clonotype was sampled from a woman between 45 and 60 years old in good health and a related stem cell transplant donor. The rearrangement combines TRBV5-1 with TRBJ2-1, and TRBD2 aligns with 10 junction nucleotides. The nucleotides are TGCGCCAGCAGCTTGGCCCCACTAGCGGGGACGAATGAGCAGTTCTTC. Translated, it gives CASSLAPLAGTNEQFF. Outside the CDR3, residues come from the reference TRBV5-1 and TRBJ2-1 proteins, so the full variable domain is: KAGVTQTPRYLIKTRGQQVTLSCSPISGHRSVSWYQQTPGQGLQFLFEYFSETQRNKGNFPGRFSGRQFSNSRSEMNVSTLELGDSALYLCASSLAPLAGTNEQFFGPGTRLTVL.